This T cell receptor beta chain was profiled in a study of vaccination and CD4 T cells after COVID-19. Sequencing of cultured CD4+ T cell DNA used the Oncomine TCR Beta short-read assay. TCRdb fed the PCR reads into MiXCR, producing one record per CDR3 protein. The data contain 9,000 to 15,000 distinct CDR3 sequences, over 65% of them singletons. About this clonotype: Its specificity is unknown.

Treatment here: roughly 11-day PBMC culture with coronavirus spike peptide pools or control peptides (ViraFEST assay). The sample consisted of CD4+ T cells from blood, cultured in vitro. The receptor's source is a human donor who had recovered from COVID-19.

The CDR3 coding sequence is TGTGCCAGCAGCTACTCTAGCGGGAGTGGGGATACGCAGTATTTT. Translating gives CASSYSSGSGDTQYF. This rearrangement joins TRBV7-8 to TRBJ2-3, with 10 bases lining up with TRBD2. Germline loops: CDR1 SGHVS, CDR2 FQNEAQ. The CDR3 totals 15 residues. The V and J ends lost 4 bases and 6 bases, in that order; junction bases with no gene match: 7. Using reference TRBV7-8 and TRBJ2-3 for the parts outside the CDR3, the full variable domain is GAGVSQSPRYKVAKRGQDVALRCDPISGHVSLFWYQQALGQGPEFLTYFQNEAQLDKSGLPSDRFFAERPEGSVSTLKIQRTQQEDSAVYLCASSYSSGSGDTQYFGPGTRLTVL.